The entry below describes one T cell receptor (beta chain). Measured with immunoSEQ multiplex PCR; TCRdb has only the in-frame clones, and not every one. The table shows over 150,000 clones, with roughly 95% occurring only once. These donors were members of the roughly 120-subject validation cohort, a group separate from the approximately 670-subject first cohort. The data were obtained in a study of cytomegalovirus exposure and HLA in healthy donors. There are 15 residues in the CDR3. Germline V lookup: CDR1 MNHEY, CDR2 SVGAGI. V shed 2 bases, J shed 6 bases, and the junction held 7 bases outside the gene matches.

The sequenced sample was PBMCs. This receptor was obtained from a woman aged 18-29 years in good health and CMV-seronegative. This chain connects TRBV6-5 to TRBJ1-2; 9 bases are a match to TRBD1. Here the CDR3 DNA reads TGTGCCAGCAGTTACGGGACAGGGTTTTCAAATGGCTACACCTTC. It yields the protein CASSYGTGFSNGYTF.